Shown below are 31 T cell receptor beta chains from a single sample sequenced in a study of T cell changes during pregnancy in multiple sclerosis. Only in-frame clones appear in the TCRdb table, and some are missing; sequencing was by immunoSEQ multiplex PCR. This table has about 80,000 clones, 92% appearing once. The sequenced sample was peripheral blood, obtained before pregnancy. The receptor source for this set is a female donor with multiple sclerosis, enrolled in a pregnancy study.

The V gene is TRBV19, the J gene TRBJ2-1, with 7 bases lining up with TRBD2. The J segment lost 3 bases and the V segment lost 3 bases, leaving 5 bases of the junction unmatched. CDR3 length equals 15 residues. Germline V gene lookup returns CDR1 LNHDA and CDR2 SQIVND (reference sequence). CDR3 sequence (DNA): TGTGCCAGTAGTATCCTAGCGGTAGGCTACAATGAGCAGTTCTTC. As protein: CASSILAVGYNEQFF.

This clone was detected once. This rearrangement joins TRBV6-1 to TRBJ2-1; D is possibly TRBD2 (6 bases). The CDR3 loop spans 15 amino acids. CDR1 and CDR2 from the germline V gene are MNHNS and SASEGT. Trimming pared 7 bases from V and 0 bases from J, leaving 13 bases between. The CDR3 sequence is CASTGVSSSYNEQFF. The CDR3 coding sequence is TGTGCCAGCACGGGAGTCAGCAGCTCCTACAATGAGCAGTTCTTC.

The chain recombines TRBV9 with TRBJ1-4; the D gene is possibly TRBD1 (6 bases). This CDR3 is 18 amino acids long. Trimming removed 0 bases from V and 0 bases from J, with 15 bases in between. Per the germline V gene, CDR1 is SGDLS and CDR2 is YYNGEE. CDR3 coding DNA: TGTGCCAGCAGCGTAGGGGGACAACTGACTGCAACTAATGAAAAACTGTTTTTT. This codes for CASSVGGQLTATNEKLFF.

The genes are TRBV7-9 and TRBJ2-7; D possibly corresponds to TRBD2 (6 bases). This CDR3 contains 13 residues. CDR1 is SEHNR, CDR2 FQNEAQ, per germline (reference sequence). V was shortened by 2 bases and J by 7 bases, with 12 bases between the two germline ends. This CDR3 reads CASSLSGFGEQYF. CDR3 bases: TGTGCCAGCAGCTTAAGCGGGTTCGGGGAGCAGTACTTC.

The J gene is TRBJ2-3, the V gene TRBV4-2; 7 bases are shared with TRBD2. This CDR3 comprises 17 residues. The V gene's germline CDR1 is LGHNA and CDR2 YNFKEQ. Trimming at V came to 0 bases and at J to 0 bases, leaving 6 bases not matched to a gene. As DNA, the CDR3 is TGTGCCAGCAGCCAAGATGCGGAGCGGGGTAGCACAGATACGCAGTATTTT. Translation: CASSQDAERGSTDTQYF.

The chain couples TRBV7-2 to TRBJ2-3; 15 nucleotides line up with TRBD2. The CDR3 consists of 16 residues. Unmatched junction bases numbered 3, after V lost 5 bases and J lost 3 bases. Germline V lookup: CDR1 SGHTA, CDR2 FQGNSA. This CDR3 reads CASSRTSGGVTDTQYF. The CDR3 coding sequence is TGTGCCAGCAGCCGGACTAGCGGGGGGGTGACAGATACGCAGTATTTT.

The chain joins TRBV5-1 to TRBJ1-3; D possibly corresponds to TRBD1 (5 bases). Per the germline V gene, CDR1 is SGHRS and CDR2 is YFSETQ. The CDR3 spans 16 residues. The ends were cut back, 0 bases at V and 0 bases at J, with 10 bases in the middle. The CDR3 DNA is TGCGCCAGCAGCTTGGCGGGGGTATACTCTGGAAACACCATATATTTT. Its protein product is CASSLAGVYSGNTIYF.

The J gene is TRBJ1-5, the V gene TRBV9; D perhaps matches TRBD1 (6 bases). V was shortened by 0 bases and J by 7 bases, with 11 bases between the two germline ends. Germline CDR1 and CDR2: SGDLS and YYNGEE. The CDR3 spans 14 residues. The CDR3 loop reads CASSVEGGNQPQHF. CDR3 sequence (DNA): TGTGCCAGCAGCGTAGAGGGGGGGAACCAGCCCCAGCATTTT.

This clone has just one count. The J gene is TRBJ2-2, the V gene TRBV5-1; 7 nucleotides align to TRBD1. CDR3 length: 15 amino acids. The V and J ends lost 3 bases and 2 bases, in that order; junction bases with no gene match: 4. Germline loops: CDR1 SGHRS, CDR2 YFSETQ. This CDR3 is CASSSRTGNTGELFF. In DNA form, the CDR3 reads TGCGCCAGCAGCTCCCGGACAGGAAACACCGGGGAGCTGTTTTTT.

The genes are TRBV19 and TRBJ1-6; no reliable D call. The germline V gene encodes CDR1 LNHDA and CDR2 SQIVND (reference sequence). The V gene lost 7 bases and the J gene lost 11 bases, with 6 bases spanning the gap. CDR3 length: 10 residues. The CDR3 nucleotides are TGTGCCAGTATGGGCCCACCCCTCCACTTT. Protein: CASMGPPLHF.

The genes are TRBV7-9 and TRBJ2-7; 12 positions match TRBD2. Trimming at V came to 0 bases and at J to 6 bases, leaving 6 bases not matched to a gene. The germline gives CDR1 SEHNR, CDR2 FQNEAQ (reference sequence). The length of the CDR3 is 16 residues. The CDR3 spells CASSLAPLAGGGEQYF. CDR3 sequence (DNA): TGTGCCAGCAGCTTAGCTCCTCTAGCGGGGGGGGGCGAGCAGTACTTC.

The rearrangement uses TRBV9 and TRBJ1-1; possibly TRBD1 for D (5 bases). The CDR3 is 14 residues long. V gave up 0 bases and J gave up 6 bases, with 12 bases separating them. Germline loops: CDR1 SGDLS, CDR2 YYNGEE. The CDR3 protein is CASSVGGTSAEAFF. CDR3 coding DNA: TGTGCCAGCAGCGTAGGTGGGACTTCGGCTGAAGCTTTCTTT.

The table lists this clone with a few counts. CDR3 bases: TGTGCCAGCAGCCCGGGGGTCGGGGAGGGCTACGAGCAGTACTTC. It is translated as CASSPGVGEGYEQYF. The rearrangement joins TRBV11-2 to TRBJ2-7; TRBD2 matches 7 bases. The junction had 10 bases not matched to a gene; V was cut back by 5 bases and J by 3 bases. The germline gives CDR1 SGHAT, CDR2 FQNNGV. The CDR3 is made up of 15 amino acids.

J is TRBJ1-2 and V is TRBV9, with a weak D call TRBD1 (5 bases). The V and J ends lost 4 bases and 6 bases respectively, with 7 bases between them. This CDR3 spans 11 amino acids. Germline CDR1 and CDR2: SGDLS and YYNGEE. The CDR3 nucleotides are TGTGCCAGCAGCCAGGGAAATGGCTACACCTTC. It translates to CASSQGNGYTF. Filled out from reference TRBV9 and TRBJ1-2, the complete variable domain reads DSGVTQTPKHLITATGQRVTLRCSPRSGDLSVYWYQQSLDQGLQFLIQYYNGEERAKGNILERFSAQQFPDLHSELNLSSLELGDSALYFCASSQGNGYTFGSGTRLTVV.

The chain is built from TRBV9 and TRBJ1-1; D possibly corresponds to TRBD1 (6 bases). From germline, CDR1 is SGDLS and CDR2 YYNGEE. V gave up 2 bases and J gave up 0 bases, with 11 bases separating them. The CDR3 has 15 residues. As DNA, the CDR3 is TGTGCCAGCAGCGTGGGGGCCCTCATGAACACTGAAGCTTTCTTT. It encodes CASSVGALMNTEAFF.

This chain connects TRBV5-1 to TRBJ2-1, with 16 bases identical to TRBD2. The CDR3 is 16 residues long. V lost 4 bases, J lost 12 bases, and 10 bases stayed unmatched. CDR1 is SGHRS, CDR2 YFSETQ, per germline. The CDR3 nucleotides read TGCGCCAGCAGCCTGGGACTAGCGGGGGGGGAGTTTGCGCAGTTCTTC. It translates to CASSLGLAGGEFAQFF. Based on the CDR3 plus reference TRBV5-1 and TRBJ2-1, the full variable domain is KAGVTQTPRYLIKTRGQQVTLSCSPISGHRSVSWYQQTPGQGLQFLFEYFSETQRNKGNFPGRFSGRQFSNSRSEMNVSTLELGDSALYLCASSLGLAGGEFAQFFGPGTRLTVL.

This clone is a singleton in its sample. J is TRBJ2-7 and V is TRBV27, with 7 bases identical to TRBD1. CDR3 length: 14 residues. CDR1 and CDR2 (germline): MNHEY, SMNVEV (reference sequence). Trimming took 3 bases from V and 4 from J; bases not matched to a gene: 6. CDR3 residues: CASSLLGQKYEQYF. In DNA form, the CDR3 reads TGTGCCAGCAGTTTGTTGGGACAGAAGTACGAGCAGTACTTC.

The chain joins TRBV5-6 to TRBJ2-7, with 8 bases lining up with TRBD1. Trimming at V came to 2 bases and at J to 5 bases, leaving 6 bases not matched to a gene. Germline values: CDR1 SGHDT, CDR2 YYEEEE. This CDR3 is built from 14 residues. Here the CDR3 DNA reads TGTGCCAGCAGCTTCGGGACAGGCCCCCACGAGCAGTACTTC. As protein: CASSFGTGPHEQYF.

Only one count was recorded for this clone. The chain couples TRBV2 to TRBJ1-4; D might be TRBD1 (6 bases). This CDR3 region has 13 residues. Germline values: CDR1 SNHLY, CDR2 FYNNEI. Trimming pared 7 bases from V and 4 bases from J, leaving 10 bases between. The CDR3 coding sequence is TGTGCCAGCAACGGACAGCTTAATGAAAAACTGTTTTTT. This codes for CASNGQLNEKLFF.

CDR3 coding DNA: TGTGCCAGCAGTCAACTAGAGACAGGGCTACTACAGTACTTC. This translates into CASSQLETGLLQYF. The V and J genes are TRBV27 and TRBJ2-7; 7 bases are shared with TRBD1. Germline assignment: CDR1 MNHEY and CDR2 SMNVEV (reference sequence). V lost 5 bases and J lost 10; bases outside the gene matches: 14. There are 14 residues in the CDR3.

The CDR3 loop reads CASSPQTGLVSDTQYF. The DNA of the CDR3 is TGTGCCAGCAGCCCCCAAACGGGACTAGTCTCAGATACGCAGTATTTT. The chain carries TRBV5-6 and TRBJ2-3, with 8 bases matching TRBD2. Germline V gene sequence: CDR1 SGHDT, CDR2 YYEEEE. V shed 4 bases, J shed 4 bases, and the junction held 11 bases outside the gene matches. CDR3 length equals 16 residues. Based on the CDR3 plus reference TRBV5-6 and TRBJ2-3, the full variable domain is DAGVTQSPTHLIKTRGQQVTLRCSPKSGHDTVSWYQQALGQGPQFIFQYYEEEERQRGNFPDRFSGHQFPNYSSELNVNALLLGDSALYLCASSPQTGLVSDTQYFGPGTRLTVL.

V gene TRBV7-8 combines with J gene TRBJ1-3; D remains unclear. Looked up from germline, CDR1 is SGHVS and CDR2 is FQNEAQ. Trimming cost V 1 base and J 0 bases, with 7 bases left between them. The CDR3 has 15 residues. Here the CDR3 reads CASSLGRLSGNTIYF. The CDR3 bases are TGTGCCAGCAGCTTAGGTAGACTCTCTGGAAACACCATATATTTT.

V gene TRBV6-5 combines with J gene TRBJ1-2, with D unresolved. CDR3 size: 16 residues. The V gene lost 0 bases and the J gene lost 0 bases, with 11 bases spanning the gap. Per the germline V gene, CDR1 is MNHEY and CDR2 is SVGAGI. The CDR3 loop is CASSYSRVKANYGYTF. The CDR3, as DNA: TGTGCCAGCAGTTACTCGAGGGTAAAGGCTAACTATGGCTACACCTTC.

The genes are TRBV5-1 and TRBJ2-2; 8 bases align to TRBD2. V was clipped by 4 bases and J by 7 bases; unmatched bases: 6. The CDR3 is 14 amino acids. From germline, CDR1 is SGHRS and CDR2 YFSETQ. CDR3 protein: CASSPLAGNGELFF. CDR3 in DNA: TGCGCCAGCAGCCCATTAGCGGGGAACGGGGAGCTGTTTTTT.

The V gene is TRBV7-9, the J gene TRBJ1-5, with a tentative D call TRBD1 (6 bases). Trimming took off 8 bases at V and 4 bases at J, with 9 bases between the two ends. The germline gives CDR1 SEHNR, CDR2 FQNEAQ (reference sequence). This CDR3 contains 12 residues. The CDR3 sequence is CASEQGNQPQHF. In DNA, the CDR3 is TGTGCCAGCGAGCAGGGGAATCAGCCCCAGCATTTT.

This clone was detected once. This sequence joins TRBV28 and TRBJ1-6, with a possible D match to TRBD1 (5 bases). Deletions cut 3 bases from V and 8 bases from J, with 17 bases between. The CDR3 contains 16 residues. Per the germline V gene, CDR1 is MDHEN and CDR2 is SYDVKM. CDR3 DNA: TGTGCCAGCAGTTTGGGGGGACTACCGCGTGATTCACCCCTCCACTTT. Its translation is CASSLGGLPRDSPLHF.

The V call is TRBV29-1, the J call TRBJ2-7, with 8 bases aligning to TRBD2. The CDR3 is made up of 12 amino acids. Germline V CDR1 and CDR2: SQVTM, ANQGSEA. The V segment lost 4 bases and the J segment 6 bases; nucleotides outside the gene matches: 5. CDR3 residues: CSVGERGSEQYF. DNA for the CDR3: TGCAGCGTTGGCGAGCGGGGGAGCGAGCAGTACTTC.

The chain couples TRBV7-6 to TRBJ2-7, with D possibly being TRBD1 (5 bases). Per the germline V gene, CDR1 is SGHVS and CDR2 is FNYEAQ. V lost 5 bases, J lost 6 bases, and 11 bases lay in between. The CDR3 spans 12 residues. DNA of the CDR3: TGTGCCAGCAGCCGGATGCAGGGCGAGCAGTACTTC. Protein product: CASSRMQGEQYF.

The chain employs TRBV27 and TRBJ1-1; D may be TRBD1 (6 bases). The CDR3 has 17 residues. V lost 5 bases and J 4 bases, leaving 23 bases between the germline ends. CDR1 is MNHEY and CDR2 is SMNVEV in the germline V gene (reference sequence). The CDR3 coding sequence is TGTGCCAGCAGTACCCTCCGGGGGGGCCTATGGTTCACTGAAGCTTTCTTT. This sequence encodes CASSTLRGGLWFTEAFF.

The chain combines TRBV6-4 with TRBJ2-2, with D tentatively TRBD2 (5 bases). Germline assignment: CDR1 MRHNA and CDR2 SNTAGT. This CDR3 is built from 15 residues. Trimming left V 4 bases short and J 1 base short, with 10 bases between. The CDR3 region has the DNA TGTGCCAGCAGTGGAGAGGCGGGGAACACCGGGGAGCTGTTTTTT. Protein sequence: CASSGEAGNTGELFF.

The chain carries TRBV30 and TRBJ2-3; D ambiguous. V lost 0 bases and J lost 2, with 12 bases in between. Germline V gene sequence: CDR1 GTSNPN, CDR2 SVGIG (reference sequence). This CDR3 has 15 amino acids. The CDR3 DNA follows: TGTGCCTGGAGTGTCGGCAGGATGGCCACAGATACGCAGTATTTT. It yields the protein CAWSVGRMATDTQYF.